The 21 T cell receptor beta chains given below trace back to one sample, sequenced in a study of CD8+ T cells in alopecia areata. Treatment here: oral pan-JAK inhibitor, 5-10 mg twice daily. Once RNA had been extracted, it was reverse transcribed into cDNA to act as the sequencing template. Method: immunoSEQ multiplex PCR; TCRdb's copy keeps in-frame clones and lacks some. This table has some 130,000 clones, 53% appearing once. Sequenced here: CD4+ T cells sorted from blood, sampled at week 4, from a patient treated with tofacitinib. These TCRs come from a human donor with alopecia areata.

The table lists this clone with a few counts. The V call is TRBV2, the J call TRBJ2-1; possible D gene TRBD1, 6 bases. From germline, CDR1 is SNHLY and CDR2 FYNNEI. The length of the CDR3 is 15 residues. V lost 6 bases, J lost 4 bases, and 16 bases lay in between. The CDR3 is CASRFGQSFYNEQFF. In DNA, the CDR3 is TGTGCCAGCAGATTCGGACAGTCCTTTTACAATGAGCAGTTCTTC.

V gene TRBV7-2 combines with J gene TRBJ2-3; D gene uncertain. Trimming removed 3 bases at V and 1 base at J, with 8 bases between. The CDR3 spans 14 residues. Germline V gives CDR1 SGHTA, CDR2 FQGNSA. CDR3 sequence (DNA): TGTGCCAGCAGCTTGGGCCCCCGCACAGATACGCAGTATTTT. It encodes CASSLGPRTDTQYF.

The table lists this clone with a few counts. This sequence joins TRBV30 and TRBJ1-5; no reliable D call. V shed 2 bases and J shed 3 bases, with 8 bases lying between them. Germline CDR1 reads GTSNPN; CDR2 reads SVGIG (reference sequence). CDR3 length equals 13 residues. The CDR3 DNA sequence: TGTGCCTGGAGTCAGCAAGACAATCAGCCCCAGCATTTT. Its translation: CAWSQQDNQPQHF.

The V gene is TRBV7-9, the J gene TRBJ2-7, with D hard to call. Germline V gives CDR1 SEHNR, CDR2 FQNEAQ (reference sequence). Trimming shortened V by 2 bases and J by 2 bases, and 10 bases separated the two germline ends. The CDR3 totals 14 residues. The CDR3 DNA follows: TGTGCCAGCAGCTTAAGTGCACAGACCTACGAGCAGTACTTC. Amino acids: CASSLSAQTYEQYF.

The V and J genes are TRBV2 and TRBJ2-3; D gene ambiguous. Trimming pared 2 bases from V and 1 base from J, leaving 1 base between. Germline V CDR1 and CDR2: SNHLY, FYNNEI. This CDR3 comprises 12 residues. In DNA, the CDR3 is TGTGCCAGCAGTGAACGCACAGATACGCAGTATTTT. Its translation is CASSERTDTQYF. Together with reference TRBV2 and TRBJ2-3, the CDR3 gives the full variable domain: EPEVTQTPSHQVTQMGQEVILRCVPISNHLYFYWYRQILGQKVEFLVSFYNNEISEKSEIFDDQFSVERPDGSNFTLKIRSTKLEDSAMYFCASSERTDTQYFGPGTRLTVL.

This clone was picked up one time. DNA for the CDR3: TGTGCCAGCAGTGAATGGACAGCTCCGGTCTATGGCTACACCTTC. This gives the protein CASSEWTAPVYGYTF. The V gene is TRBV25-1, the J gene TRBJ1-2; perhaps TRBD1 as D (6 bases). This CDR3 has 15 amino acids. In germline, CDR1 is MGHDK, CDR2 SYGVNS. V lost 1 base, J lost 4 bases, and 13 bases lay in between.

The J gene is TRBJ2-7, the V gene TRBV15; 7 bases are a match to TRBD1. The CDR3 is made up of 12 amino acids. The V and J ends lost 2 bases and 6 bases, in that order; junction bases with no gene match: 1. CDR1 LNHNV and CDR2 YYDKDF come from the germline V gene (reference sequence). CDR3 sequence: CATSRNRGEQYF. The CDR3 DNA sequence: TGTGCCACCAGCAGAAACAGGGGCGAGCAGTACTTC. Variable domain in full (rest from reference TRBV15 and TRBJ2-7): DAMVIQNPRYQVTQFGKPVTLSCSQTLNHNVMYWYQQKSSQAPKLLFHYYDKDFNNEADTPDNFQSRRPNTSFCFLDIRSPGLGDTAMYLCATSRNRGEQYFGPGTRLTVT.

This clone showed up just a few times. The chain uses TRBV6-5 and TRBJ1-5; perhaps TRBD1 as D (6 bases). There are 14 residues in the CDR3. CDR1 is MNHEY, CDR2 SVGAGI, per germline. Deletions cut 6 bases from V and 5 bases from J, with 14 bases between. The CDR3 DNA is TGTGCCAGCAGCTACGGACAGACTTATCAGCCCCAGCATTTT. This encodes CASSYGQTYQPQHF.

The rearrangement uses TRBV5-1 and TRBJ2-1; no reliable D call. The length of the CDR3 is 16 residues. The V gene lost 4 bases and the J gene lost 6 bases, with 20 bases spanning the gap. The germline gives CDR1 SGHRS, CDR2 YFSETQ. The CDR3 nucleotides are TGCGCCAGCAGCCTGATAACAAGGACCACTGGCAATGAGCAGTTCTTC. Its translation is CASSLITRTTGNEQFF.

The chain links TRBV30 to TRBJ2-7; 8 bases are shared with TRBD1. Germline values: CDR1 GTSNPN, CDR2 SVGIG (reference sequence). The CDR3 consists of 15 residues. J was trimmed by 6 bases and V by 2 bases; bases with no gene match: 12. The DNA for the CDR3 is TGTGCCTGGAGTCCTAAACAGGGGGGTTTACGCGAGCAGTACTTC. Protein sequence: CAWSPKQGGLREQYF.

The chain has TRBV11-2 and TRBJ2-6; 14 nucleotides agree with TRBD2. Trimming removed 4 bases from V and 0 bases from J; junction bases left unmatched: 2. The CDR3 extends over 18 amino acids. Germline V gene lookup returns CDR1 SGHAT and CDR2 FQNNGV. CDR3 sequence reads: CASSSGTSGGSGANVLTF. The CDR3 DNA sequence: TGTGCCAGCAGCTCAGGGACTAGCGGGGGCTCTGGGGCCAACGTCCTGACTTTC.

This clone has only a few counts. The CDR3 protein is CASSEGSFQAKNIQYF. For the CDR3, the DNA is TGTGCCAGCAGTGAAGGCTCCTTCCAAGCCAAAAACATTCAGTACTTC. The chain joins TRBV6-1 to TRBJ2-4; no firm D call. Germline V CDR1 and CDR2: MNHNS, SASEGT. The V gene lost 1 base and the J gene lost 0 bases, with 10 bases spanning the gap. The CDR3 totals 16 residues.

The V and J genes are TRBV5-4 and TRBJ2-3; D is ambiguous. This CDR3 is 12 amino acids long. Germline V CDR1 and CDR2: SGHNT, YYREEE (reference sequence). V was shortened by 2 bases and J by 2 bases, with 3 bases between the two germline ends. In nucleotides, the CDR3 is TGTGCCAGCAGCTTAAACACAGATACGCAGTATTTT. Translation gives CASSLNTDTQYF.

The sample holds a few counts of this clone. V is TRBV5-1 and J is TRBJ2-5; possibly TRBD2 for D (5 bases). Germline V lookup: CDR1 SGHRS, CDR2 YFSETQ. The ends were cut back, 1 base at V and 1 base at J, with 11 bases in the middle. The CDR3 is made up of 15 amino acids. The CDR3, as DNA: TGCGCCAGCAGCTTGAGCGGCAGTATCCAAGAGACCCAGTACTTC. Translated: CASSLSGSIQETQYF.

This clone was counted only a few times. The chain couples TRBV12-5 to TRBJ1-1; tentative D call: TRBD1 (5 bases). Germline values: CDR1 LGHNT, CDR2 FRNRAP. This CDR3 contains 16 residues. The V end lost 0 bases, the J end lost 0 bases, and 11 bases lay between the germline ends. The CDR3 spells CASGLVLGLMNTEAFF. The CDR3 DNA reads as TGTGCTAGTGGTTTGGTACTGGGACTCATGAACACTGAAGCTTTCTTT.

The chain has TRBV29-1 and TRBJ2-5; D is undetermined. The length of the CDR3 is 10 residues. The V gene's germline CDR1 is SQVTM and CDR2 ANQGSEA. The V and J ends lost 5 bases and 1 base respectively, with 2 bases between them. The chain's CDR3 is CSVIQETQYF. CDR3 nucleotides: TGCAGCGTTATCCAAGAGACCCAGTACTTC.

CDR3 sequence: CASTLTGGYSNQPQHF. The CDR3 DNA follows: TGTGCCAGCACCCTGACAGGGGGTTATAGCAATCAGCCCCAGCATTTT. This chain joins TRBV2 and TRBJ1-5; 9 bases align to TRBD1. This CDR3 is 16 amino acids long. The V segment lost 7 bases and the J segment 0 bases; nucleotides outside the gene matches: 7. Per germline, CDR1 SNHLY and CDR2 FYNNEI.

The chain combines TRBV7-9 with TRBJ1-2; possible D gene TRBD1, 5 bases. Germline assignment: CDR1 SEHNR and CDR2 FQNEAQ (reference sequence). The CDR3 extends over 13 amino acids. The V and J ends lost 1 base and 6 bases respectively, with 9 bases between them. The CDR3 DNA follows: TGTGCCAGCAGCTTAGACAGGTTGGATGGCTACACCTTC. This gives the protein CASSLDRLDGYTF.

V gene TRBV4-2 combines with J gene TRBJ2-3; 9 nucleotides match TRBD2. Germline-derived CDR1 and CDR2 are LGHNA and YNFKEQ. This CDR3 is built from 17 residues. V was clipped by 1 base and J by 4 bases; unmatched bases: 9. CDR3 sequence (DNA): TGTGCCAGCAGCCAAGGTTGGGATAGCGGGAGCTCAGATACGCAGTATTTT. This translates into CASSQGWDSGSSDTQYF.

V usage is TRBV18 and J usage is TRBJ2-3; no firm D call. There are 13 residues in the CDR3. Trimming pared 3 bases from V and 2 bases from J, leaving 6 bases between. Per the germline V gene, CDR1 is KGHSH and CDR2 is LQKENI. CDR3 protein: CASSPTLTDTQYF. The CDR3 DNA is TGTGCCAGCTCACCTACTCTCACAGATACGCAGTATTTT.

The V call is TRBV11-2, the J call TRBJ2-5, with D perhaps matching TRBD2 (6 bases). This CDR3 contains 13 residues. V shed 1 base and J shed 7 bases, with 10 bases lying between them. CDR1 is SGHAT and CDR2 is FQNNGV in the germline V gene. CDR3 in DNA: TGTGCCAGCAGCTTAGGACTAGATGGGACCCAGTACTTC. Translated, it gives CASSLGLDGTQYF.